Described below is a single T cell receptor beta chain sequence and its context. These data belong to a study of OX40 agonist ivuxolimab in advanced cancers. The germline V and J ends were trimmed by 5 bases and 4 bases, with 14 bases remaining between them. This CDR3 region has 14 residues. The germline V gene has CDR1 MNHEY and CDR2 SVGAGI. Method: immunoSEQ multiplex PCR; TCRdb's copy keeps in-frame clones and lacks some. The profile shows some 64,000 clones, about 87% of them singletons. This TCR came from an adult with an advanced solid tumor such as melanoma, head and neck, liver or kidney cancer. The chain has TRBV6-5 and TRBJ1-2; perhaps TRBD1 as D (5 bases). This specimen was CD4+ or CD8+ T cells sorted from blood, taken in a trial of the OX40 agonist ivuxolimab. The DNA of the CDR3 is TGTGCCAGCAGTCCTGGACACGCCAGCTATGGCTACACCTTC. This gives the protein CASSPGHASYGYTF.